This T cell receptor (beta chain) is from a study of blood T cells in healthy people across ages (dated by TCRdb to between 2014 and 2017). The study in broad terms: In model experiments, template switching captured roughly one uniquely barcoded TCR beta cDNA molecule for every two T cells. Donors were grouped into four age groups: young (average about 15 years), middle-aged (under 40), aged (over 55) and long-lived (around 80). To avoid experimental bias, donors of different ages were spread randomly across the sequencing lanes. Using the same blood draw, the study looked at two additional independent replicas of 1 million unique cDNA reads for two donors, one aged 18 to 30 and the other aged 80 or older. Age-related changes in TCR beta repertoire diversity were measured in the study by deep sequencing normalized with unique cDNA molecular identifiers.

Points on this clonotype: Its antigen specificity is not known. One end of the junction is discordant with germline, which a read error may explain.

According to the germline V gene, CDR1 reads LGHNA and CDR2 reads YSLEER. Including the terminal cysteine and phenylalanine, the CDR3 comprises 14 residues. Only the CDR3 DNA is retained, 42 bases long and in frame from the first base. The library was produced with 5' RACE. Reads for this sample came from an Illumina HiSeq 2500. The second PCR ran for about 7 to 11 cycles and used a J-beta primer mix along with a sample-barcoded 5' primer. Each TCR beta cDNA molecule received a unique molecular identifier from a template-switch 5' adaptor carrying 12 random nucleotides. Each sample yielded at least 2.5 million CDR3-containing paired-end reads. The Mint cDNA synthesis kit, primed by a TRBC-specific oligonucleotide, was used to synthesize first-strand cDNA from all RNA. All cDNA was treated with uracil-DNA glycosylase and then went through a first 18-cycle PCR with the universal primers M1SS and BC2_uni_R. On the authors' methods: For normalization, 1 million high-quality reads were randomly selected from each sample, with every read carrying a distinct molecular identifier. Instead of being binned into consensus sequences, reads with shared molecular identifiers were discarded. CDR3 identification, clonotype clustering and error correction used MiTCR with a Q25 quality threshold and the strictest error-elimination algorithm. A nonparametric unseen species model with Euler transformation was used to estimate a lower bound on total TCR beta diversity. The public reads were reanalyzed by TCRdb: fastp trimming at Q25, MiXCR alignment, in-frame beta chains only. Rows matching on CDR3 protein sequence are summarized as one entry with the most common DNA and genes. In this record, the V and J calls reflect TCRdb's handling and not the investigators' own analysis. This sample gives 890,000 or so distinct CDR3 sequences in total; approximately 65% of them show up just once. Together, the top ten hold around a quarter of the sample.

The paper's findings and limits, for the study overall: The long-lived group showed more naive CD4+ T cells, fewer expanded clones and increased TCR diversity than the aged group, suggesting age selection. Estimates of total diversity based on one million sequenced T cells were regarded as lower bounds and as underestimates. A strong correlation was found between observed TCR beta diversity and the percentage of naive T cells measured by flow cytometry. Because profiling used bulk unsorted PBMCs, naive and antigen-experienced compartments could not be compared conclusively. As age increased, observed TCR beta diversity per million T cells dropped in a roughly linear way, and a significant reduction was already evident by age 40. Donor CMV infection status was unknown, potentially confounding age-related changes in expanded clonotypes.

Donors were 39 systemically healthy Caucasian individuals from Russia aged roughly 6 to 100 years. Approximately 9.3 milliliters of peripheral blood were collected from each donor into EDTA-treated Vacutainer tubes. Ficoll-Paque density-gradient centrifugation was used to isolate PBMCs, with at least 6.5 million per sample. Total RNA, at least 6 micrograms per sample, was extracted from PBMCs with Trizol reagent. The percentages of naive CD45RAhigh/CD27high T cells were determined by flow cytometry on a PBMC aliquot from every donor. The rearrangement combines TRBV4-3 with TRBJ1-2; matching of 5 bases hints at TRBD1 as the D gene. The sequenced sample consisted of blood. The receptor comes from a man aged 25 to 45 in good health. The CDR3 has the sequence CTSSRQGFGYGYTF. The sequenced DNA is TGCACCAGCAGCCGCCAGGGATTTGGGTATGGCTACACCTTC.